The rows below give T cell receptor beta chains drawn from one sample of a study of T cell responses to AZD1222 COVID-19 vaccine. Profiling relied on immunoSEQ multiplex PCR, and the TCRdb table lists in-frame clones only, not all of them. The sample gives around 100,000 clones, around 88% of which show up once; 6.5% is in the top ten. This specimen was peripheral blood, taken 28 days after the second AZD1222 dose. All receptors derive from an adult who received the AZD1222 COVID-19 vaccine. CDR3s include the opening cysteine and the closing phenylalanine or tryptophan.

V	J	CDR3
TRBV4-2	TRBJ1-2	CASSQELGQPTTYGYTF
TRBV15	TRBJ1-1	CATSGGQGYTEAFF
TRBV5-1	TRBJ1-5	CASSLGAGVANQPQHF
TRBV15	TRBJ1-4	CATSRELRLTTNEKLFF
TRBV6-4	TRBJ2-1	CASTGLSDYNEQFF
TRBV9	TRBJ2-7	CASSQEDYLEQYF
TRBV18	TRBJ1-2	CASSPVIGRSNYGYTF
TRBV2	TRBJ2-2	CASSVITNTGELFF
TRBV9	TRBJ1-1	CASSVGGATEAFF
TRBV5-1	TRBJ2-7	CASSPGQGGYEQYF
TRBV2	TRBJ1-5	CASSEPNQPQHF
TRBV5-8	TRBJ1-1	CASSTGQTNTEAFF
TRBV28	TRBJ1-2	CASSLYGGFAYGYTF
TRBV21-1	TRBJ1-6	CASSKVAPTGVNSPLHF
TRBV3-1/TRBV3-2	TRBJ2-2	CASSRRAGYNTGELFF
TRBV6-2/TRBV6-3	TRBJ1-5	CASSWEDLGNQPQHF
TRBV2	TRBJ2-1	CASSITTSGGVNEQFF
TRBV5-1	TRBJ2-7	CASSLGTGWSYEQYF
TRBV12-3/TRBV12-4	TRBJ1-5	CASSSGGQPQHF
TRBV3-1/TRBV3-2	TRBJ2-7	CASSPGTGGPTYEQYF
TRBV29-1	TRBJ2-5	CSVLMGTFQETQYF
TRBV6-5	TRBJ1-1	CASRSLDRTTEAFF
TRBV19	TRBJ2-2	CASRHRGRDGELFF
TRBV3-1/TRBV3-2	TRBJ2-7	CASSGTGRDFGEQYF
TRBV4-1	TRBJ1-6	CASSQVAQGGSPLHF
TRBV6-2/TRBV6-3	TRBJ2-4	CASSYAPTGGPKNIQYF
TRBV9	TRBJ1-1	CASSPRTGENTEAFF
TRBV19	TRBJ2-1	CASSIIRGGEQFF
TRBV6-5	TRBJ1-4	CASRQNRALSEKLFF
TRBV18	TRBJ1-3	CASSPDGQGASGNTIYF
TRBV12-3/TRBV12-4	TRBJ1-5	CASTLGGAQHF
TRBV5-1	TRBJ1-4	CASRKAAGSLEKLFF
TRBV5-4	TRBJ1-1	CASSSGQMSTEAFF
TRBV6-1	TRBJ1-4	CASSEVPGRGAEKLFF
TRBV7-9	TRBJ1-2	CASSLLTGLSYTF
TRBV6-6	TRBJ2-7	CASIRTSGGPFSYEQYF
TRBV4-2	TRBJ2-7	CASSQAPGDEQYF
TRBV6-2/TRBV6-3	TRBJ1-6	CASTPGPSWPPLHF
TRBV4-2	TRBJ2-7	CASSQEGQALGEQYF
TRBV6-8	TRBJ1-6	CASRAVVEHNSPLHF
TRBV3-1/TRBV3-2	TRBJ2-2	CASSQGTVGELFF
TRBV11-1	TRBJ2-1	CASSLGWDSYNEQFF
TRBV15	TRBJ2-1	CATSRDRGGGNEQFF
TRBV19	TRBJ1-5	CASSILEGAGRQPQHF
TRBV14	TRBJ1-5	CASSPDSNQPQHF
TRBV7-2	TRBJ2-3	CASSPQGAHTDTQYF
TRBV6-2/TRBV6-3	TRBJ2-5	CASSYSKEVVRETQYF
TRBV4-3	TRBJ1-2	CASSHGTGGVWSGYTF
TRBV9	TRBJ2-2	CASSPTGSNTGELFF
TRBV18	TRBJ1-3	CASSPPAGGSGNTIYF
TRBV2	TRBJ1-4	CAGKHGRNEKLFF
TRBV3-1/TRBV3-2	TRBJ2-5	CASSQPVSGGETQYF
TRBV5-1	TRBJ2-1	CASSPGSPEDEQFF
TRBV4-2	TRBJ1-3	CASSQENSGASGNTIYF